This passage covers 27 T cell receptor beta chains from one sample sequenced in a study of T-cell reconstitution after alpha-beta-depleted transplantation in children. Construction of the TCRbeta library involved unique molecular identifiers. MiXCR, run by TCRdb on the PCR reads, gives a single entry per CDR3 protein. The table shows some 500,000 distinct CDR3 sequences, with about 17% occurring only once. Sequencing was performed on PBMCs from the stem cell graft donor, taken from the stem cell graft. The receptors here all came from a human donor who donated a stem cell graft to a child with acute lymphoblastic leukemia.

This clonotype was found a few times. The V and J genes are TRBV20-1 and TRBJ2-1; TRBD2 might be the D (6 bases). The CDR3 is 16 residues long. Germline lookup yields CDR1 DFQATT and CDR2 SNEGSKA (reference sequence). The CDR3: CSALGTGTYYYNEQFF. The CDR3 region has the DNA TGCAGCGCTTTGGGAACCGGGACTTACTATTACAATGAGCAGTTCTTC.

About this clonotype: Possible read error: a much larger clone is one base away. This chain uses TRBV28 with TRBJ2-7; D gene uncertain. V was trimmed by 7 bases and J by 5 bases, leaving 15 bases between them. The CDR3 contains 13 residues. Germline CDR1 reads MDHEN; CDR2 reads SYDVKM. Here the CDR3 DNA reads TGTGCCAGCACCGGAACCTACCCTAACGAGCAGTACTTC. Protein: CASTGTYPNEQYF.

The J gene is TRBJ2-2, the V gene TRBV10-3, with unresolved D. The CDR3 has 11 amino acids. The germline V and J ends were trimmed by 4 bases and 4 bases, with 1 base remaining between them. Germline V gene data show CDR1 as ENHRY and CDR2 as SYGVKD. The DNA of the CDR3 is TGTGCCATCAGTGCCACCGGGGAGCTGTTTTTT. Translated: CAISATGELFF.

The chain is built from TRBV20-1 and TRBJ2-2, with D perhaps matching TRBD2 (6 bases). The germline V gene has CDR1 DFQATT and CDR2 SNEGSKA (reference sequence). With 4 bases removed from V and 7 bases from J, the gap between germline ends came to 19 bases. This CDR3 has 15 residues. CDR3 in amino acids: CSAIYSGQGVGELFF. As DNA, the CDR3 is TGCAGTGCTATTTATAGCGGCCAAGGGGTCGGGGAGCTGTTTTTT.

The chain combines TRBV12-3 or TRBV12-4 with TRBJ1-5, with D perhaps TRBD1 (5 bases). This CDR3 comprises 16 residues. V was trimmed by 4 bases and J by 3 bases, leaving 16 bases between them. The CDR3 spells CASSYGASDNNQPQHF. The CDR3 nucleotides read TGTGCCAGCAGTTATGGGGCCTCCGACAACAATCAGCCCCAGCATTTT.

The chain carries TRBV5-1 and TRBJ1-2; tentatively, D is TRBD1 (5 bases). The CDR3 has 16 amino acids. Germline CDR1 SGHRS, CDR2 YFSETQ. Between the trimmed V and J ends, which lost 3 bases and 4 bases, there was a span of 19 bases. The CDR3 DNA reads TGCGCCAGCAGCTACTCTGACTTAACAGGAAGCTATGGCTACACCTTC. Protein product: CASSYSDLTGSYGYTF.

The chain employs TRBV5-1 and TRBJ2-3; D remains ambiguous. The V and J ends lost 1 base and 2 bases respectively, with 8 bases between them. There are 14 residues in the CDR3. Germline CDR1 SGHRS, CDR2 YFSETQ. The CDR3: CASSLNRNTDTQYF. The DNA for the CDR3 is TGCGCCAGCAGCTTGAACCGAAACACAGATACGCAGTATTTT.

The gene calls are TRBV24-1 and TRBJ2-1; D is possibly TRBD2 (5 bases). Germline V CDR1 and CDR2: KGHDR, SFDVKD. This CDR3 region has 15 residues. V lost 6 bases to trimming and J lost 0 bases, with 11 bases between them. CDR3 nucleotide sequence: TGTGCCACCAGTCCTGCTAGCAACTCCTACAATGAGCAGTTCTTC. It translates to CATSPASNSYNEQFF.

The V and J genes are TRBV5-1 and TRBJ1-2; TRBD1 matches at 12 bases. V trimming: 0 bases; J trimming: 7 bases; junction bases outside the gene matches: 13. The CDR3 contains 18 residues. Per germline, CDR1 SGHRS and CDR2 YFSETQ. The CDR3 coding sequence is TGCGCCAGCAGCTTGGGCCCCCTACCGGGACAGGGGGCGATTGGCTACACCTTC. It translates to CASSLGPLPGQGAIGYTF.

This sequence joins TRBV20-1 and TRBJ1-5; possibly TRBD1 for D (5 bases). CDR3 length: 14 amino acids. Germline lookup yields CDR1 DFQATT and CDR2 SNEGSKA (reference sequence). With 6 bases removed from V and 5 bases from J, the gap between germline ends came to 17 bases. CDR3 sequence: CSASGVGVYQPQHF. CDR3 DNA sequence: TGCAGTGCGTCGGGAGTAGGGGTCTATCAGCCCCAGCATTTT.

The chain employs TRBV3-1 and TRBJ2-7, with TRBD2 matching over 10 bases. V trimming: 0 bases; J trimming: 3 bases; junction bases outside the gene matches: 11. The length of the CDR3 is 18 residues. Germline CDR1 LGHDT, CDR2 YNNKEL (reference sequence). CDR3 region: CASSQELPRTSGYYEQYF. DNA for the CDR3: TGTGCCAGCAGCCAAGAACTCCCCCGGACTAGCGGCTACTACGAGCAGTACTTC.

The rearrangement joins TRBV14 to TRBJ2-5; no definite D call. V lost 1 base and J lost 0, with 3 bases in between. From germline, CDR1 is SGHDN and CDR2 FVKESK. The CDR3 consists of 13 residues. The CDR3 loop reads CASSQGYQETQYF. CDR3 in DNA: TGTGCCAGCAGCCAAGGGTACCAAGAGACCCAGTACTTC.

This sequence joins TRBV12-3 or TRBV12-4 and TRBJ2-3; TRBD1 matches at 7 bases. The CDR3 is 15 residues long. The trim removed 3 bases at V and 4 bases at J, leaving 7 bases unmatched. CDR3 sequence: CASSFGRGSADTQYF. In nucleotides, the CDR3 is TGTGCCAGCAGTTTTGGCAGGGGGAGTGCAGATACGCAGTATTTT.

In this sample, this clonotype turned up a few times. This chain joins TRBV9 and TRBJ2-1; TRBD2 matches at 9 bases. The CDR3 is 16 residues long. In germline, CDR1 is SGDLS, CDR2 YYNGEE. V shed 0 bases and J 6 bases; nucleotides not matched to a gene: 7. Written as DNA, the CDR3 is TGTGCCAGCAGCGTAGGGGTGACTAGCGGTCTCAATGAGCAGTTCTTC. Protein product: CASSVGVTSGLNEQFF.

V is TRBV7-9 and J is TRBJ2-1; D is uncertain. CDR1 and CDR2 (germline): SEHNR, FQNEAQ (reference sequence). This CDR3 comprises 15 residues. Trimming removed 5 bases from V and 3 bases from J, with 14 bases in between. The CDR3 region is CASSTDWSIYNEQFF. The CDR3 DNA reads TGTGCCAGCAGCACCGACTGGAGCATCTACAATGAGCAGTTCTTC.

CDR3 sequence: CASSSDVGTDTQYF. The CDR3 coding sequence is TGCGCCAGCAGCTCTGATGTGGGGACAGATACGCAGTATTTT. This rearrangement joins TRBV5-1 to TRBJ2-3; D not resolved. Trimming shortened V by 3 bases and J by 3 bases, and 11 bases separated the two germline ends. This CDR3 contains 14 residues. Germline V gene lookup returns CDR1 SGHRS and CDR2 YFSETQ.

This clonotype was seen only a few times. DNA of the CDR3: TGCGCCAGCACCAATGCGGGGTTCGACAGGAACACTGAAGCTTTCTTT. Amino acid sequence: CASTNAGFDRNTEAFF. J is TRBJ1-1 and V is TRBV5-1; the D gene is possibly TRBD1 (5 bases). The CDR3 contains 16 residues. V was trimmed by 6 bases and J by 1 base, leaving 19 bases between them. Germline CDR1 reads SGHRS; CDR2 reads YFSETQ.

The sample holds a few counts of this clonotype. V is TRBV5-1 and J is TRBJ1-1; maybe TRBD1 (5 bases). The length of the CDR3 is 17 residues. Germline V gene sequence: CDR1 SGHRS, CDR2 YFSETQ. V lost 0 bases and J 4 bases, leaving 19 bases between the germline ends. CDR3 in DNA: TGCGCCAGCAGCTTGGCCCGGATCCTGGCGAGGGGCACTGAAGCTTTCTTT. Protein sequence: CASSLARILARGTEAFF.

The count of this clonotype is one. The rearrangement joins TRBV29-1 to TRBJ2-1; D is possibly TRBD1 or TRBD2 (5 bases each). V lost 7 bases and J 10 bases, leaving 17 bases between the germline ends. CDR1 and CDR2 (germline): SQVTM, ANQGSEA. The CDR3 runs 12 residues. CDR3 DNA sequence: TGCAGCGCCTCGGCCTCGGGGACGGAGCAGTTCTTC. Protein: CSASASGTEQFF.

This clonotype turned up a few times. V and J are TRBV5-1 and TRBJ2-3; 10 positions agree with TRBD1. The trim removed 4 bases at V and 0 bases at J, leaving 8 bases unmatched. CDR3 length equals 17 residues. Per the germline V gene, CDR1 is SGHRS and CDR2 is YFSETQ. The CDR3 nucleotides are TGCGCCAGCAGCACCGACAGGGGGCTAGCTAGCACAGATACGCAGTATTTT. Translation gives CASSTDRGLASTDTQYF.

This clonotype showed up just a few times. The chain has TRBV20-1 and TRBJ2-2; 9 bases are a match to TRBD2. J lost 5 bases, V lost 4 bases, and 8 bases had no gene match. The CDR3 is 15 residues long. Germline V gene data show CDR1 as DFQATT and CDR2 as SNEGSKA (reference sequence). The CDR3 DNA follows: TGCAGTGCTACCTCTGCGGGAGGGAGGACCGGGGAGCTGTTTTTT. Translating gives CSATSAGGRTGELFF.

This clonotype was seen only a few times. The rearrangement joins TRBV20-1 to TRBJ1-5, with unresolved D. In germline, CDR1 is DFQATT, CDR2 SNEGSKA (reference sequence). The CDR3 is 17 amino acids. V lost 2 bases to trimming and J lost 4 bases, with 21 bases between them. The CDR3 nucleotides read TGCAGTGCTAGACCCCTCTTCCGGGGAGAAGGGAATCAGCCCCAGCATTTT. Encoded protein: CSARPLFRGEGNQPQHF.

J is TRBJ2-1 and V is TRBV24-1, with 7 positions matching TRBD2. Trimming removed 3 bases from V and 3 bases from J; junction bases left unmatched: 4. The CDR3 has 15 amino acids. CDR1 is KGHDR and CDR2 is SFDVKD in the germline V gene. CDR3 protein: CATSDGQRDYNEQFF. The CDR3, as DNA: TGTGCCACCAGTGATGGCCAGCGGGACTACAATGAGCAGTTCTTC.

This clonotype has more than one count but fewer than ten. This chain links TRBV4-1 with TRBJ2-7, with D possibly being TRBD1 (6 bases). Between the trimmed V and J ends, which lost 8 bases and 4 bases, there was a span of 30 bases. Germline values: CDR1 MGHRA, CDR2 YSYEKL. The CDR3 has 18 residues. The CDR3 spells CASAPPTEPGQKQYEQYF. CDR3 in DNA: TGCGCCAGCGCCCCCCCGACCGAGCCGGGACAAAAACAGTACGAGCAGTACTTC.

The sample holds many counts of this clonotype. The gene calls are TRBV12-3 or TRBV12-4 and TRBJ2-5, with 8 positions matching TRBD1. The CDR3 covers 14 residues. The J segment lost 14 bases and the V segment lost 4 bases, leaving 15 bases of the junction unmatched. The CDR3 reads CASSSLGQGRALYF. The CDR3 bases are TGTGCCAGCAGTTCCCTTGGACAGGGTAGGGCCCTTTACTTC.

The sample holds one count of this clonotype. The J gene is TRBJ2-1, the V gene TRBV18, with D possibly matching TRBD2 (5 bases). CDR1 KGHSH and CDR2 LQKENI come from the germline V gene. The V gene lost 4 bases and the J gene lost 1 base, with 11 bases spanning the gap. CDR3 length: 15 residues. CDR3 loop: CASSRESGSYNEQFF. The CDR3 nucleotides read TGTGCCAGCTCACGCGAAAGCGGTTCCTACAATGAGCAGTTCTTC.

This clonotype came up a few times. The V gene is TRBV5-5, the J gene TRBJ1-5; D gene unclear. CDR1 is SGHKS and CDR2 is YYEKEE in the germline V gene (reference sequence). CDR3 length: 14 residues. The V and J ends lost 1 base and 7 bases respectively, with 12 bases between them. The CDR3 sequence: CASSLYTPGQPQHF. The CDR3 bases are TGTGCCAGCAGCTTGTACACTCCGGGGCAGCCCCAGCATTTT.